This T cell receptor (beta chain) was identified in a study of T cells in Graves' hyperthyroidism and ophthalmopathy. Whole-study findings and limits: Most clonotypes expanded in thyroid above 0.001 were likewise present in blood.

The V gene's germline CDR1 is WNHNN and CDR2 SYGVQD (reference sequence). The CDR3 is 12 amino acids. The V gene lost 3 bases and the J gene lost 10 bases, with 11 bases spanning the gap. This clonotype was found many times. Antigen unknown. The diagnostic basis comprised clinical symptoms, serum thyroxine and TRAb, thyroid ultrasound and orbital computed tomography. Each 10 ml fresh peripheral blood draw supplied the PBMCs. RNA transcripts were the template for amplifying TCR beta CDR3 regions. The study used the HTBI primer set for a first-round RT-PCR of the TCR CDR3. TCRdb itself ran the multiplex PCR reads through MiXCR, one entry per CDR3 protein. The table includes fewer than 500,000 distinct CDR3 sequences, about 15% detected once.

This TCR derives from a man younger than 35 with Graves' ophthalmopathy. The V call is TRBV10-1, the J call TRBJ2-3; D call uncertain. Sequenced sample: blood. The CDR3 loop is CASSDSRRAQYF. The CDR3 nucleotides are TGCGCCAGCAGTGATAGCCGCCGGGCGCAGTATTTT.